This is a list of T cell receptor beta chains from one sample in a study of vaccination and CD4 T cells after COVID-19. The antigens these receptors bind are not known. TCRdb reprocessed the PCR reads via MiXCR and lists one record per CDR3 protein. The profile shows around 12,000 distinct CDR3 sequences, under 70% of them singletons. Sample: CD4+ T cells from blood, cultured in vitro. The receptors were gathered from a human donor who had recovered from COVID-19. Each CDR3 is given with its conserved first and last residue. The size entry is marked missing in some rows and otherwise reads once, few, many or a size class.

TRBV2,-,TRBJ1-2,CASTLRAFLYGYTF
TRBV11-2,-,TRBJ2-1,CASSTQTSGNEQFF
TRBV20-1,few,TRBJ2-7,CSASGLATTYEQYF
TRBV11-2,-,TRBJ1-6,CASSLAAGRSPLHF
TRBV15,-,TRBJ2-7,CATSRGTSDSYEQYF
TRBV5-8,-,TRBJ2-1,CASSLQGVNNEQFF
TRBV28,-,TRBJ1-5,CAGNAGPNQPQHF
TRBV5-1,-,TRBJ2-7,CASSSLAGAYEQYF
TRBV20-1,few,TRBJ2-2,CSARTSGRAGELFF
TRBV6-1,-,TRBJ1-1,CASSLDTEAFF
TRBV6-2/TRBV6-3,-,TRBJ1-6,CASSYFGSYNSPLHF
TRBV12-3/TRBV12-4,few,TRBJ1-6,CASSIDGDSPLHF
TRBV27,-,TRBJ1-3,CASSLSYPGYGNTIYF
TRBV20-1,-,TRBJ2-5,CQVQNQETQYF
TRBV20-1,-,TRBJ2-5,CSARGSGETQYF
TRBV20-1,few,TRBJ2-7,CSADGLAGDYEQYF
TRBV7-9,few,TRBJ1-1,CASMGGRWGTEAFF
TRBV20-1,few,TRBJ1-2,CSARDLGPNYGYTF
TRBV5-6,-,TRBJ1-2,CASSPPRPPRGYGYTF
TRBV7-9,-,TRBJ1-2,CASSLTRGAPLYGYTF
TRBV11-2,-,TRBJ1-1,CASSLNRVSTEAFF
TRBV11-1,-,TRBJ2-3,CASSLWRETDTQYF
TRBV27,-,TRBJ2-5,CASSLRGMETQYF
TRBV5-1,-,TRBJ2-1,CASRPAGGGNEQFF
TRBV20-1,-,TRBJ2-1,CSARGDGSGRAAEQFF
TRBV20-1,-,TRBJ2-5,CSASRHQETQYF
TRBV27,-,TRBJ2-3,CASRQTSTDTQYF
TRBV2,few,TRBJ1-6,CASRSSYNSPLHF
TRBV28,-,TRBJ1-6,CASRSGTYNSPLHF
TRBV2,-,TRBJ2-1,CASSVTSPHEQFF
TRBV20-1,few,TRBJ1-5,CSAIEGGQPQHF
TRBV20-1,few,TRBJ1-4,CSASQTGLGKLFF
TRBV7-2,once,TRBJ1-1,CASSPTGRVTEAFF